Below are 9 T cell receptor beta chains sequenced from a single sample in a study of T cells after yellow fever vaccination. A single record per CDR3 protein comes from TCRdb applying MiXCR to the 5' RACE reads. Of more than 350,000 distinct CDR3 sequences listed, roughly 12% are singletons. The sequencing used PBMCs, collected on the day of the first yellow fever vaccination. These receptors were collected from a man between 18 and 35 years old who received the YFV17D yellow fever vaccine.

The rearrangement joins TRBV6-5 to TRBJ2-1; D perhaps matches TRBD1 (5 bases). The CDR3 runs 16 residues. Germline assignment: CDR1 MNHEY and CDR2 SVGAGI. The V and J ends lost 2 bases and 5 bases respectively, with 16 bases between them. The CDR3 DNA follows: TGTGCCAGCAGTTACCCCGCTAGGACACAAAACAATGAGCAGTTCTTC. It codes for CASSYPARTQNNEQFF.

The V and J genes are TRBV24-1 and TRBJ2-2, with D maybe TRBD2 (6 bases). The germline CDR1 and CDR2 sequences are KGHDR and SFDVKD. Trimming pared 5 bases from V and 5 bases from J, leaving 8 bases between. The CDR3 consists of 13 residues. CDR3 bases: TGTGCCACCAGTGCGGGGGTTACCGGGGAGCTGTTTTTT. It translates to CATSAGVTGELFF.

The J gene is TRBJ2-7, the V gene TRBV6-2 or TRBV6-3; 8 nucleotides align to TRBD1. With 2 bases clipped from V and 6 bases from J, the junction kept 6 bases outside the gene matches. CDR3 length equals 14 residues. CDR1 is MNHEY and CDR2 is SVGEGT in the germline V gene. The CDR3 region has the DNA TGTGCCAGCAGTTACGTGGCAGGGGGCGGCGAGCAGTACTTC. As protein: CASSYVAGGGEQYF.

This chain links TRBV6-2 or TRBV6-3 with TRBJ2-1; perhaps TRBD2 as D (6 bases). Germline V gene sequence: CDR1 MNHEY, CDR2 SVGEGT. The CDR3 runs 15 residues. V gave up 2 bases and J gave up 8 bases, with 16 bases separating them. The chain's CDR3 is CASSYRDWPSHEQFF. The CDR3 DNA is TGTGCCAGCAGTTACCGGGACTGGCCGTCCCATGAGCAGTTCTTC.

There are a few counts of this clonotype. CDR3 protein: CASSQGSDIRAGDTQYF. CDR3 nucleotides: TGTGCCAGCAGCCAAGGGAGCGATATTCGGGCGGGAGATACGCAGTATTTT. V and J are TRBV4-2 and TRBJ2-3; D possibly corresponds to TRBD2 (5 bases). Trimming removed 1 base from V and 5 bases from J, with 19 bases in between. This CDR3 contains 17 residues. Germline V CDR1 and CDR2: LGHNA, YNFKEQ.

With regard to this clonotype: Germline and junction disagree at one end, which may indicate a read error. The rearrangement joins TRBV7-6 to TRBJ2-1; D perhaps matches TRBD1 (5 bases). CDR3 length: 13 residues. CDR1 and CDR2 from the germline V gene are SGHVS and FNYEAQ. The CDR3 is CASSPRADKEQFF. CDR3 nucleotide sequence: TGTGCCAGCAGCCCCCGCGCGGACAAAGAGCAGTTCTTC.

Ten or more counts support this clonotype. V gene TRBV7-2 combines with J gene TRBJ2-5, with 12 nucleotides matching TRBD2. The CDR3 totals 17 residues. Germline assignment: CDR1 SGHTA and CDR2 FQGNSA. The ends lost 5 bases at V and 5 bases at J; junction bases unmatched: 12. CDR3: CASSNAPSGGALETQYF. The CDR3 DNA is TGTGCCAGCAGCAACGCCCCTAGCGGGGGGGCCCTGGAGACCCAGTACTTC.

This clonotype has just a few counts. This chain links TRBV5-8 with TRBJ2-2, with D unclear. The CDR3 spans 15 residues. V shed 5 bases and J shed 0 bases, with 11 bases lying between them. Per the germline V gene, CDR1 is SGHTS and CDR2 is YDEGEE. CDR3 sequence reads: CASRRPAANTGELFF. CDR3 bases: TGTGCCAGCAGAAGACCGGCGGCGAACACCGGGGAGCTGTTTTTT.

This clonotype has ten or more counts. The chain carries TRBV5-1 and TRBJ2-5; a possible D gene is TRBD1 (5 bases). The CDR3 is made up of 14 amino acids. Germline V gene lookup returns CDR1 SGHRS and CDR2 YFSETQ. Deletions cut 4 bases from V and 1 base from J, with 11 bases between. In nucleotides, the CDR3 is TGCGCCAGCAGCGAAGGACATTCCCAAGAGACCCAGTACTTC. This encodes CASSEGHSQETQYF. The full variable domain, its missing parts supplied by reference TRBV5-1 and TRBJ2-5, is KAGVTQTPRYLIKTRGQQVTLSCSPISGHRSVSWYQQTPGQGLQFLFEYFSETQRNKGNFPGRFSGRQFSNSRSEMNVSTLELGDSALYLCASSEGHSQETQYFGPGTRLLVL.